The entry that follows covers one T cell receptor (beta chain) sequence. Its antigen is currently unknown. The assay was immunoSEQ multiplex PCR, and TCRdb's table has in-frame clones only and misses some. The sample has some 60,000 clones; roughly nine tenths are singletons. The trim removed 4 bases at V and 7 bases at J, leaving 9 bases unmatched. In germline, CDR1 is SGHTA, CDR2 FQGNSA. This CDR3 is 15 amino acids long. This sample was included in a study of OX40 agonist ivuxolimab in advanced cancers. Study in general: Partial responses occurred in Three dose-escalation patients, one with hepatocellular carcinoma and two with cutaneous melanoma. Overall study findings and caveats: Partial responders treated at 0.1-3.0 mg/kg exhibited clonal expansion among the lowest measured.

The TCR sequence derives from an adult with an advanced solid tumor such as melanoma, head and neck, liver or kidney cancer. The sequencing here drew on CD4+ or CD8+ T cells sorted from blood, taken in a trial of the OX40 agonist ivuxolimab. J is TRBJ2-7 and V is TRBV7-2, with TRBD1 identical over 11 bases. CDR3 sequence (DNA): TGTGCCAGCAGCTCAGACGGGACAGGGGGACGGGAGCAGTACTTC. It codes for CASSSDGTGGREQYF.